Below, one T cell receptor (beta chain) is given with its context. Its antigen remains unidentified. These data are taken from a study of T cell responses to AZD1222 COVID-19 vaccine. Pooled in the analysis were second doses at about 4 or about 12 weeks. TCRdb's copy holds only in-frame clones and misses some; the assay was immunoSEQ multiplex PCR. The sample includes 100,000 to 150,000 clones, about 85% of them seen just once. Study-level findings and limits: Donors in the cohort were predominantly white British and more often female, and clonal diversity was possibly underestimated. At baseline, seropositivity was found in only a handful of AZD1222 recipients. Within unmutated variant regions lay the reported targets of nearly half of spike-specific TCRs.

The CDR3 is made up of 14 amino acids. The V gene lost 5 bases and the J gene lost 5 bases, with 16 bases spanning the gap. Germline V lookup: CDR1 GTSNPN, CDR2 SVGIG (reference sequence). Here the sequenced sample was peripheral blood, taken 28 days after the second AZD1222 dose. The gene calls are TRBV30 and TRBJ1-5; a possible D gene is TRBD1 (5 bases). The clonotype comes from an adult who received the AZD1222 COVID-19 vaccine. The CDR3 protein is CAWGLGSGDQPQHF. The CDR3 DNA is TGTGCCTGGGGGCTGGGCTCGGGGGATCAGCCCCAGCATTTT.